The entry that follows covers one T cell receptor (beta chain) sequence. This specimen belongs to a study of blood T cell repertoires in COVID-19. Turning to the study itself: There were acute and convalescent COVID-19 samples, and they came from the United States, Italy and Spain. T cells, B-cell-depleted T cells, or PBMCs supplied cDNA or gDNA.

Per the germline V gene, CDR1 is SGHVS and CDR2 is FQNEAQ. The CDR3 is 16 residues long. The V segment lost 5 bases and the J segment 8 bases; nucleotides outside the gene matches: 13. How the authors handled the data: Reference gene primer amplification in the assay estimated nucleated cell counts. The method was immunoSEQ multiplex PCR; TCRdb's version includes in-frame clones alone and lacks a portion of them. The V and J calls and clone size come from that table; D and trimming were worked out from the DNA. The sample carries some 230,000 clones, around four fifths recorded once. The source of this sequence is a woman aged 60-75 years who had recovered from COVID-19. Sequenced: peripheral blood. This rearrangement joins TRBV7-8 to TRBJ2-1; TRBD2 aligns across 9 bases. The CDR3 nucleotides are TGTGCCAGCAGCCGAGGCCTAGCGGGGTCGACGGATGAGCAGTTCTTC. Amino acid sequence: CASSRGLAGSTDEQFF.